This passage covers 14 T cell receptor beta chains from one sample sequenced in a study of OX40 agonist ivuxolimab in advanced cancers. Assay: immunoSEQ multiplex PCR; the TCRdb copy retains only in-frame clones and omits some. The sample has over 35,000 clones, roughly 89% seen once; the top ten hold roughly a third. Sequenced here: CD4+ or CD8+ T cells sorted from blood, sampled in a trial of the OX40 agonist ivuxolimab. These receptors were obtained from an adult with an advanced solid tumor such as melanoma, head and neck, liver or kidney cancer.

V is TRBV6-4 and J is TRBJ2-1; 13 bases line up with TRBD2. The V segment lost 3 bases and the J segment 7 bases; nucleotides outside the gene matches: 6. Per the germline V gene, CDR1 is MRHNA and CDR2 is SNTAGT. This CDR3 region has 16 residues. CDR3 DNA sequence: TGTGCCAGCAGTGAGACTAGCGGGGGGCCTCGGAATGAGCAGTTCTTC. This encodes CASSETSGGPRNEQFF.

CDR3 sequence (DNA): TGCGCCAGCAGCCCGGACAGCCCTAATCAGCCCCAGCATTTT. Translating gives CASSPDSPNQPQHF. The gene calls are TRBV5-1 and TRBJ1-5; D possibly corresponds to TRBD1 (6 bases). Trimming shortened V by 4 bases and J by 4 bases, and 12 bases separated the two germline ends. Germline lookup yields CDR1 SGHRS and CDR2 YFSETQ. There are 14 residues in the CDR3.

This clone was picked up one time. This sequence joins TRBV29-1 and TRBJ2-7, with TRBD1 matching over 8 bases. V lost 6 bases to trimming and J lost 2 bases; unmatched junction nucleotides: 6. The germline V gene has CDR1 SQVTM and CDR2 ANQGSEA. The CDR3 is made up of 13 amino acids. The CDR3 spells CSVPGTGTYEQYF. The DNA of the CDR3 is TGCAGCGTGCCCGGGACAGGTACCTACGAGCAGTACTTC.

The chain combines TRBV4-1 with TRBJ1-2; tentative D call: TRBD1 (6 bases). The V and J ends lost 0 bases and 4 bases respectively, with 15 bases between them. From germline, CDR1 is MGHRA and CDR2 YSYEKL. This CDR3 region has 16 residues. CDR3 DNA sequence: TGCGCCAGCAGCCAAGATCGGGCAGGGGAGGTCTATGGCTACACCTTC. The encoded protein is CASSQDRAGEVYGYTF.

The rearrangement joins TRBV9 to TRBJ2-2; possibly TRBD2 for D (6 bases). The CDR3 consists of 16 residues. The germline gives CDR1 SGDLS, CDR2 YYNGEE. V dropped 3 bases and J dropped 6 bases, with 18 bases sitting between them. CDR3 region: CASSATSASASGELFF. CDR3 DNA sequence: TGTGCCAGCAGCGCCACCTCAGCTAGCGCTTCCGGGGAGCTGTTTTTT.

CDR3 sequence: CASSIHGGGGELFF. CDR3 nucleotide sequence: TGTGCCAGCAGTATCCACGGGGGCGGCGGGGAGCTGTTTTTT. V gene TRBV2 combines with J gene TRBJ2-2, with D perhaps assigned TRBD1 or TRBD2 (6 bases each). The length of the CDR3 is 14 residues. In germline, CDR1 is SNHLY, CDR2 FYNNEI. V lost 5 bases and J 7 bases, leaving 14 bases between the germline ends.

This chain links TRBV19 with TRBJ2-3; the D is unclear. CDR3 size: 11 residues. Trimming removed 7 bases from V and 7 bases from J, with 9 bases in between. In germline, CDR1 is LNHDA, CDR2 SQIVND (reference sequence). The CDR3 DNA sequence: TGTGCCAGTACCCCTGGACATACGCAGTATTTT. Translated, it gives CASTPGHTQYF. Supplemented by reference TRBV19 and TRBJ2-3, the full variable domain reads DGGITQSPKYLFRKEGQNVTLSCEQNLNHDAMYWYRQDPGQGLRLIYYSQIVNDFQKGDIAEGYSVSREKKESFPLTVTSAQKNPTAFYLCASTPGHTQYFGPGTRLTVL.

This sequence joins TRBV7-9 and TRBJ1-1; D remains unclear. This CDR3 comprises 14 residues. Germline V gene data show CDR1 as SEHNR and CDR2 as FQNEAQ (reference sequence). V gave up 1 base and J gave up 0 bases, with 6 bases separating them. Written as DNA, the CDR3 is TGTGCCAGCAGCTTAGGGCAGGTGAACACTGAAGCTTTCTTT. Translating gives CASSLGQVNTEAFF.

This chain uses TRBV5-5 with TRBJ1-1, with 8 bases matching TRBD1. From germline, CDR1 is SGHKS and CDR2 YYEKEE (reference sequence). V trimming: 2 bases; J trimming: 0 bases; junction bases outside the gene matches: 6. The CDR3 covers 16 residues. The CDR3 loop reads CASSFRTGLMNTEAFF. Written as DNA, the CDR3 is TGTGCCAGCAGCTTTCGGACAGGGCTTATGAACACTGAAGCTTTCTTT.

The chain recombines TRBV19 with TRBJ1-1; D might be TRBD1 (5 bases). Germline CDR1 and CDR2: LNHDA and SQIVND (reference sequence). There are 13 residues in the CDR3. Deletions cut 7 bases from V and 5 bases from J, with 14 bases between. Here the CDR3 reads CASMGVGDTEAFF. As DNA, the CDR3 is TGTGCCAGTATGGGGGTGGGGGATACTGAAGCTTTCTTT.

The chain uses TRBV29-1 and TRBJ1-3; D remains unclear. This CDR3 has 12 residues. Per the germline V gene, CDR1 is SQVTM and CDR2 is ANQGSEA. Trimming left V 4 bases short and J 1 base short, with 5 bases between. In nucleotides, the CDR3 is TGCAGCGTTGCGGTTTCTGGAAACACCATATATTTT. Its translation: CSVAVSGNTIYF.

The chain joins TRBV9 to TRBJ2-5; D perhaps matches TRBD1 (6 bases). Trimming cost V 1 base and J 5 bases, with 18 bases left between them. This CDR3 contains 16 residues. Germline V gene data show CDR1 as SGDLS and CDR2 as YYNGEE. In nucleotides, the CDR3 is TGTGCCAGCAGCGTATCGGATCGAGGGGGAAGGGAGACCCAGTACTTC. This sequence encodes CASSVSDRGGRETQYF.

The rearrangement links TRBV9 to TRBJ2-5; possible D gene TRBD1, 6 bases. This CDR3 spans 14 amino acids. Germline loops: CDR1 SGDLS, CDR2 YYNGEE. V was shortened by 3 bases and J by 5 bases, with 14 bases between the two germline ends. The CDR3 loop reads CASSEGGGWETQYF. CDR3 bases: TGTGCCAGCAGCGAGGGTGGGGGCTGGGAGACCCAGTACTTC.

The J gene is TRBJ1-1, the V gene TRBV7-9; weak D call: TRBD1 (6 bases). The CDR3 is made up of 17 amino acids. Germline V CDR1 and CDR2: SEHNR, FQNEAQ (reference sequence). Trimming left V 1 base short and J 2 bases short, with 17 bases between. Here the CDR3 reads CASSLGGGGPSNTEAFF. The CDR3 DNA reads TGTGCCAGCAGCTTAGGAGGGGGGGGCCCTTCCAACACTGAAGCTTTCTTT.